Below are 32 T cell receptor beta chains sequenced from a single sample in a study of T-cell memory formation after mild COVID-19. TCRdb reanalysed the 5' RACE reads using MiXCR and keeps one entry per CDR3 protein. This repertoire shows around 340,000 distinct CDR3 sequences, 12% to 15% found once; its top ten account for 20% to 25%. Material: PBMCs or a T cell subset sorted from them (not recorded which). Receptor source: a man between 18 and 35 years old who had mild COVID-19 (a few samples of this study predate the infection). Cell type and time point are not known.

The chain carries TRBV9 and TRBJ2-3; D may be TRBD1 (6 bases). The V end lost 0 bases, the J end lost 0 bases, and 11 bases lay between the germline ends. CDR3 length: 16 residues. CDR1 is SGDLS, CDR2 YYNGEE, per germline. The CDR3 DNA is TGTGCCAGCAGCGTAGAGGGGGACCCCAGCACAGATACGCAGTATTTT. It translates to CASSVEGDPSTDTQYF.

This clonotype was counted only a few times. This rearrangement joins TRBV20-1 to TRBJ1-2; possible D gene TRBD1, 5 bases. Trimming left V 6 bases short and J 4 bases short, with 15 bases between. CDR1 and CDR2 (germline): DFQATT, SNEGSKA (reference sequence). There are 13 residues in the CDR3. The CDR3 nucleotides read TGCAGTGCCCGTGGGGCGGATCCCTATGGCTACACCTTC. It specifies CSARGADPYGYTF.

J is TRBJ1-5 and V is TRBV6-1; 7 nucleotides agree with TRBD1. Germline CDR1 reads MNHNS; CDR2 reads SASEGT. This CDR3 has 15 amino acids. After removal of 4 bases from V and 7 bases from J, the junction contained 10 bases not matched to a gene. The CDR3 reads CASSGTLRGRQPQHF. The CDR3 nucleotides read TGTGCCAGCAGTGGCACTCTTAGGGGGCGCCAGCCCCAGCATTTT.

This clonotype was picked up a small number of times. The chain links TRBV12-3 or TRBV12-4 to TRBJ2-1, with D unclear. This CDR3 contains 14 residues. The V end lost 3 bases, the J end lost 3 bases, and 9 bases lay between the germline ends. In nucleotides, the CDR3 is TGTGCCAGCAGTTTCCTAGGCCTCTACAATGAGCAGTTCTTC. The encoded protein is CASSFLGLYNEQFF.

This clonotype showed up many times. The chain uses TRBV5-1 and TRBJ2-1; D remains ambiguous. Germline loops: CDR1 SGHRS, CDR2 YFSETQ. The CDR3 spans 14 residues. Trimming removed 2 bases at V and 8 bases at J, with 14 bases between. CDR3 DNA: TGCGCCAGCAGCTTAGGACGGCCTGACGATGAGCAGTTCTTC. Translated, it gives CASSLGRPDDEQFF.

CDR3 bases: TGCGCCAGCAGCCTTCCAGAGGGGGGAGGCACAGATACGCAGTATTTT. It yields the protein CASSLPEGGGTDTQYF. The chain combines TRBV4-1 with TRBJ2-3, with D perhaps given as TRBD1 or TRBD2 (6 bases each). CDR3 size: 16 residues. The V and J ends lost 4 bases and 1 base respectively, with 15 bases between them. In germline, CDR1 is MGHRA, CDR2 YSYEKL.

The CDR3 is CASTGQGYNEQFF. The CDR3 DNA reads as TGTGCCAGCACGGGACAGGGGTACAATGAGCAGTTCTTC. The chain uses TRBV6-1 and TRBJ2-1; 10 bases agree with TRBD1. The J segment lost 4 bases and the V segment lost 7 bases, leaving 1 base of the junction unmatched. Germline CDR1 and CDR2: MNHNS and SASEGT. The CDR3 consists of 13 residues.

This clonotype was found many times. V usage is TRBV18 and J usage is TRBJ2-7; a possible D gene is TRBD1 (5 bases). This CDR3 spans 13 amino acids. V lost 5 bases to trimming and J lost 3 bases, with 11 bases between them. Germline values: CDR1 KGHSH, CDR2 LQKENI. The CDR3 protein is CASSAGSIYEQYF. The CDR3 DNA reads TGTGCCAGCTCAGCAGGGTCGATCTACGAGCAGTACTTC. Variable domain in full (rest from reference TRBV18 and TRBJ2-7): NAGVMQNPRHLVRRRGQEARLRCSPMKGHSHVYWYRQLPEEGLKFMVYLQKENIIDESGMPKERFSAEFPKEGPSILRIQQVVRGDSAAYFCASSAGSIYEQYFGPGTRLTVT.

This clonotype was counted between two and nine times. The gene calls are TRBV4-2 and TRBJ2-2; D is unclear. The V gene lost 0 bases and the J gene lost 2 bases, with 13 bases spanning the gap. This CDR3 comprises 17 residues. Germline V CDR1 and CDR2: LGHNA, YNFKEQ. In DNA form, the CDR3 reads TGTGCCAGCAGCCAAGAATTGTCGCAGATTAACACCGGGGAGCTGTTTTTT. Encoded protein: CASSQELSQINTGELFF.

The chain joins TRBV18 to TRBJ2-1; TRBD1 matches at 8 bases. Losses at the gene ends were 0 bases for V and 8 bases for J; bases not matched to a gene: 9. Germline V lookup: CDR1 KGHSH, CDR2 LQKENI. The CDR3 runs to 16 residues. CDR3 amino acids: CASSPPGRGRDDEQFF. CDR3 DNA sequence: TGTGCCAGCTCACCACCCGGCAGGGGGCGCGATGATGAGCAGTTCTTC.

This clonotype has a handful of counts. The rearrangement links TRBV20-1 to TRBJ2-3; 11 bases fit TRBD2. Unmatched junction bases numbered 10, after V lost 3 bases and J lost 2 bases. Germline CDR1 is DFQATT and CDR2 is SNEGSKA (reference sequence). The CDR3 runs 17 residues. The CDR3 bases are TGCAGTGCTAGTTCTAGCGGGGGGACAACCCCCACAGATACGCAGTATTTT. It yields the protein CSASSSGGTTPTDTQYF.

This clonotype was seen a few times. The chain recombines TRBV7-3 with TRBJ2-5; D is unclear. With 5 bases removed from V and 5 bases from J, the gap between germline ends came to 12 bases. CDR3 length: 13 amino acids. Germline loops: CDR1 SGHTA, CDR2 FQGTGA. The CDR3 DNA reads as TGTGCCAGCAGCCTTAGACCTACGGAGACCCAGTACTTC. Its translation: CASSLRPTETQYF.

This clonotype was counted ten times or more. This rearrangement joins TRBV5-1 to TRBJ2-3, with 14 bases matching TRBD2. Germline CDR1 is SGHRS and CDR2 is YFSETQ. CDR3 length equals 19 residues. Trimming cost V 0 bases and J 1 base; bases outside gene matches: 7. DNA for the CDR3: TGCGCCAGCAGCTTGGTGGGACTAGCGGGGGAGCCGCGCACAGATACGCAGTATTTT. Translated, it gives CASSLVGLAGEPRTDTQYF.

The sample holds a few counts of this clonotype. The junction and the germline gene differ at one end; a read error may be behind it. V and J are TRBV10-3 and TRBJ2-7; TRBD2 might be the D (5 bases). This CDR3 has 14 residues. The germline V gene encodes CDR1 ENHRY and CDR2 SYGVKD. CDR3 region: CAIRESGISYEQYF. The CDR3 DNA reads TGTGCCATCAGGGAGTCGGGGATCTCCTACGAGCAGTACTTC.

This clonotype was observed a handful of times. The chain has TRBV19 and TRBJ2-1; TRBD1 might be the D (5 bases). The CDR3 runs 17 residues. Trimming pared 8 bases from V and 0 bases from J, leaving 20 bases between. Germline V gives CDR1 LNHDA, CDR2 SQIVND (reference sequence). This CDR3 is CASRQGGTLSSYNEQFF. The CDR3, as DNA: TGTGCCAGTCGGCAGGGCGGCACACTTAGCTCCTACAATGAGCAGTTCTTC.

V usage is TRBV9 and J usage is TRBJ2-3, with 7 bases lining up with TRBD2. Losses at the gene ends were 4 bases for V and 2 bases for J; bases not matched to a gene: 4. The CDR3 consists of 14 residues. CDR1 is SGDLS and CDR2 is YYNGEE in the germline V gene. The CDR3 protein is CASSRSGDTDTQYF. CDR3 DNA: TGTGCCAGCAGCAGAAGCGGGGACACAGATACGCAGTATTTT.

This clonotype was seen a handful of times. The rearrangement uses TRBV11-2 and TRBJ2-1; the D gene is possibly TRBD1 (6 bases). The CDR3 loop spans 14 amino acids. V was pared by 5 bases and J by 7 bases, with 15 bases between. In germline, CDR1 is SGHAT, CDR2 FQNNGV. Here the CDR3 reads CASSSIRGQNEQFF. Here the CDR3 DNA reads TGTGCCAGCAGCAGTATCAGGGGTCAGAATGAGCAGTTCTTC.

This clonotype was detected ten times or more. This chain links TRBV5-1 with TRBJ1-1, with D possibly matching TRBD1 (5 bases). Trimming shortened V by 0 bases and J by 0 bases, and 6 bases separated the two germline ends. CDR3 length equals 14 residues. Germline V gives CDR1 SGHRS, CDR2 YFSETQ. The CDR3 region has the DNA TGCGCCAGCAGCTTGGGGACACTGAACACTGAAGCTTTCTTT. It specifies CASSLGTLNTEAFF. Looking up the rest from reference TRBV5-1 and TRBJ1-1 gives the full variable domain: KAGVTQTPRYLIKTRGQQVTLSCSPISGHRSVSWYQQTPGQGLQFLFEYFSETQRNKGNFPGRFSGRQFSNSRSEMNVSTLELGDSALYLCASSLGTLNTEAFFGQGTRLTVV.

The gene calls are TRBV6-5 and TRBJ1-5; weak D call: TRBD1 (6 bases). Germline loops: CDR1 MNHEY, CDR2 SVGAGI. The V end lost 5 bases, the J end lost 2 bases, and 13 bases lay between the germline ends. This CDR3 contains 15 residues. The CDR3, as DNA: TGTGCCAGCAGTAGAGGGGGGAATGGCAATCAGCCCCAGCATTTT. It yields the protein CASSRGGNGNQPQHF.

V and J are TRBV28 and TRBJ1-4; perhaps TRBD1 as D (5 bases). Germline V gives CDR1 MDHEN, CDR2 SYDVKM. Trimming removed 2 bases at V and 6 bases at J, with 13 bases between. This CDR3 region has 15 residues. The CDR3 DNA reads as TGTGCCAGCAGTTTAAACCGACAGACGGATGAAAAACTGTTTTTT. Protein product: CASSLNRQTDEKLFF.

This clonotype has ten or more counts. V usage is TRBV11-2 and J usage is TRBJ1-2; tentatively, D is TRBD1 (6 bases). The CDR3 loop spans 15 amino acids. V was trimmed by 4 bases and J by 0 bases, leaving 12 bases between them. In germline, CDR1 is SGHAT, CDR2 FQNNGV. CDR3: CASSWSGDSNYGYTF. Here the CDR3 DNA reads TGTGCCAGCAGCTGGTCAGGGGATTCTAACTATGGCTACACCTTC.

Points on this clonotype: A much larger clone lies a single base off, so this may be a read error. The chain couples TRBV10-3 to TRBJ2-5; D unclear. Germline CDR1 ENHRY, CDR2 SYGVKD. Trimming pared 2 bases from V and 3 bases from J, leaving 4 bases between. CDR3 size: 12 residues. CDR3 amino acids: CAISERKETQYF. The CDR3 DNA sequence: TGTGCCATCAGTGAGAGGAAAGAGACCCAGTACTTC.

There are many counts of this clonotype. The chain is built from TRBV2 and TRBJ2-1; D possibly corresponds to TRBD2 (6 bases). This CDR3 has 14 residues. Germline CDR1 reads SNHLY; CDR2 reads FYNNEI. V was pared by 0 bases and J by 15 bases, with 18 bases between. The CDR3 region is CASSEARELLAWFF. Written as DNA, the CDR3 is TGTGCCAGCAGTGAAGCGCGAGAGTTACTAGCCTGGTTCTTC. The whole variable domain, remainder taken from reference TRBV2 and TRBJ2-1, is EPEVTQTPSHQVTQMGQEVILRCVPISNHLYFYWYRQILGQKVEFLVSFYNNEISEKSEIFDDQFSVERPDGSNFTLKIRSTKLEDSAMYFCASSEARELLAWFFGPGTRLTVL.

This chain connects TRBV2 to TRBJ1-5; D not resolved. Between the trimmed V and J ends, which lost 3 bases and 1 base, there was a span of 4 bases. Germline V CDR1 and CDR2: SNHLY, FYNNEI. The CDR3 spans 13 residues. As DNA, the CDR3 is TGTGCCAGCAGTGATTGGAGCAATCAGCCCCAGCATTTT. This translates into CASSDWSNQPQHF.

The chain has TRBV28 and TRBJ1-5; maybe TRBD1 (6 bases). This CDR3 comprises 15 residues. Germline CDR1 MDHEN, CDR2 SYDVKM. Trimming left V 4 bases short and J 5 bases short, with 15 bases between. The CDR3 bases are TGTGCCAGCAGTTCCCCGGCAGGGGTGGATCAGCCCCAGCATTTT. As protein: CASSSPAGVDQPQHF. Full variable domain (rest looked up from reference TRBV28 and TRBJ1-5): DVKVTQSSRYLVKRTGEKVFLECVQDMDHENMFWYRQDPGLGLRLIYFSYDVKMKEKGDIPEGYSVSREKKERFSLILESASTNQTSMYLCASSSPAGVDQPQHFGDGTRLSIL.

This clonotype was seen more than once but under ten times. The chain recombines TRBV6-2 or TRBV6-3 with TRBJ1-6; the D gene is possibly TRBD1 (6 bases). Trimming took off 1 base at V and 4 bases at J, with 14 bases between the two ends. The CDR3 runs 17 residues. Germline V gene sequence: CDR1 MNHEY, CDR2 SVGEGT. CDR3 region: CASSYYATGKYNSPLHF. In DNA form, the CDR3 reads TGTGCCAGCAGTTACTACGCGACAGGAAAATATAATTCACCCCTCCACTTT.

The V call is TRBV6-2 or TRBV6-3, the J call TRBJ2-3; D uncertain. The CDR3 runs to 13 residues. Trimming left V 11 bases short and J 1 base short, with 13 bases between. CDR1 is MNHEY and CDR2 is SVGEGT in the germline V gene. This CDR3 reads CAGSLAGTDTQYF. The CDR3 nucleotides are TGTGCCGGATCTCTGGCAGGCACAGATACGCAGTATTTT.

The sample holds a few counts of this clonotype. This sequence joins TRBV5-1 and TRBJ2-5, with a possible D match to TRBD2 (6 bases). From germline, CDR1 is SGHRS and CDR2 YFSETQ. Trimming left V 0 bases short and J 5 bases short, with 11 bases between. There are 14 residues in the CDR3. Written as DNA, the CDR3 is TGCGCCAGCAGCTTGGACGGGGGAAGCGAGACCCAGTACTTC. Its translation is CASSLDGGSETQYF.

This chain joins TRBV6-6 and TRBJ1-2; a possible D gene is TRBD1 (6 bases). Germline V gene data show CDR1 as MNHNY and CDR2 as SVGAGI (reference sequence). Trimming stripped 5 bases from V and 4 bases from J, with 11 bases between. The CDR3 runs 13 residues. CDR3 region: CASSETGIYGYTF. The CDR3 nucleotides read TGTGCCAGCAGTGAGACAGGAATCTATGGCTACACCTTC.

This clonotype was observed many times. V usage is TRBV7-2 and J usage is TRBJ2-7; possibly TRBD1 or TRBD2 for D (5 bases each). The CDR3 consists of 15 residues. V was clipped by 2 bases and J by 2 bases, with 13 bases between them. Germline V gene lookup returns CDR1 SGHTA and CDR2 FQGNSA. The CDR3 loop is CASSLRRGPTYEQYV. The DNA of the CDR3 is TGTGCCAGCAGCTTACGAAGGGGACCGACCTACGAGCAGTACGTC.

DNA of the CDR3: TGTGCCTGGAGTGTAGGGGGGGATACGCAGTATTTT. Translating it yields CAWSVGGDTQYF. The rearrangement joins TRBV30 to TRBJ2-3; D possibly uses TRBD1 or TRBD2 (6 bases each). V was cut by 0 bases and J by 6 bases, with 7 bases left in between. CDR3 length: 12 residues. CDR1 is GTSNPN, CDR2 SVGIG, per germline (reference sequence). Using reference TRBV30 and TRBJ2-3 for the parts outside the CDR3, the full variable domain is SQTIHQWPATLVQPVGSPLSLECTVEGTSNPNLYWYRQAAGRGLQLLFYSVGIGQISSEVPQNLSASRPQDRQFILSSKKLLLSDSGFYLCAWSVGGDTQYFGPGTRLTVL.

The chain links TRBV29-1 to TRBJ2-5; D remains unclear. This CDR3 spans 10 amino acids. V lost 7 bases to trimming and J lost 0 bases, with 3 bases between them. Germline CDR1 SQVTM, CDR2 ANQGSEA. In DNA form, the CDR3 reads TGCAGCGGTCACCAAGAGACCCAGTACTTC. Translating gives CSGHQETQYF.